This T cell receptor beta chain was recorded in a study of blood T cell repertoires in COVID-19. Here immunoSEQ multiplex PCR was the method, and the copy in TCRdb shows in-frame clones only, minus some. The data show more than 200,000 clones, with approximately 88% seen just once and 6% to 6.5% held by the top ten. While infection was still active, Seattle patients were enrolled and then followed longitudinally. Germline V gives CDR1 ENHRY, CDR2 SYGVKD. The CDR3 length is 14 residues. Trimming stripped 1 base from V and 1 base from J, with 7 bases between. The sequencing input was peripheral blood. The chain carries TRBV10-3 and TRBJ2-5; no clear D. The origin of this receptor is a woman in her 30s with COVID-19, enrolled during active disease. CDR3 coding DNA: TGTGCCATCAGTGAGTTAACCAGCCAAGAGACCCAGTACTTC. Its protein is CAISELTSQETQYF.